Many counts were recorded for the clone carrying this T cell receptor (beta chain). This CDR3 has 18 residues. Germline-derived CDR1 and CDR2 are MDHEN and SYDVKM. The V end was cut by 2 bases, the J end by 4 bases, with 23 bases between. Time point given: newly diagnosed GD, antithyroid drugs for less than 3 months. Isolated PBMC RNA provided the starting material for the TCR library. Both iRepertoire HTBI primers and Arm-PCR of CDR3 regions were used to build the TCR beta libraries. One entry per CDR3 protein, called by TCRdb with MiXCR from the multiplex PCR reads. The data hold around 470,000 distinct CDR3 sequences, with 14% observed a single time. The source of the sample is a study of regulatory T cells in long-lasting Graves disease. Separately, the same data were catalogued under a study of T cells in Graves' hyperthyroidism and ophthalmopathy.

This rearrangement joins TRBV28 to TRBJ1-2; D uncertain. The sequencing used peripheral blood mononuclear cells (PBMCs), collected at new diagnosis, from a patient treated with antithyroid drugs. The receptor comes from a woman in her 50s with Graves disease. Here the CDR3 DNA reads TGTGCCAGCAGTTTAACTGGGCCGGGCCCTATAAGTGGCTATGGCTACACCTTC. Protein: CASSLTGPGPISGYGYTF.